Sequencing of this T cell receptor (beta chain) was carried out in a study of response to subunit inactivated influenza vaccine. TCRdb passed the RT-PCR reads through MiXCR, listing each CDR3 protein once. The repertoire holds hundreds of thousands of distinct CDR3 sequences, 14% seen once, with 7.5% to 8% in the top ten. With 4 bases removed from V and 0 bases from J, the gap between germline ends came to 10 bases. Germline lookup yields CDR1 DFQATT and CDR2 SNEGSKA (reference sequence). The CDR3 extends over 13 amino acids. The table lists this clonotype with a few counts. The sequence derives from a man in his forties or fifties who received an inactivated influenza vaccine. J is TRBJ2-7 and V is TRBV20-1; D may be TRBD1 (6 bases). The sample consisted of PBMCs from blood, taken around two weeks before vaccination. The CDR3 bases are TGCAGTGCTATCCAAGGGGGCTCCTACGAGCAGTACTTC. Its protein product is CSAIQGGSYEQYF.